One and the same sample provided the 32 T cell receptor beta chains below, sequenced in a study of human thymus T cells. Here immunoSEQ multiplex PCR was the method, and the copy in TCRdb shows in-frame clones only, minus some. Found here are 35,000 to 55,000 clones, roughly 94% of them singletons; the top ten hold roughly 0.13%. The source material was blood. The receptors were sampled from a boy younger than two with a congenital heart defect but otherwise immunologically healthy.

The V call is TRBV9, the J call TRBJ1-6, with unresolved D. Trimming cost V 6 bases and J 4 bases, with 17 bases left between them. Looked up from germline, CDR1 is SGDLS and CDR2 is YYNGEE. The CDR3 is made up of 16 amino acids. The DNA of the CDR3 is TGTGCCAGCACCCCCACCGCAAGGCAATATAATTCACCCCTCCACTTT. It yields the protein CASTPTARQYNSPLHF.

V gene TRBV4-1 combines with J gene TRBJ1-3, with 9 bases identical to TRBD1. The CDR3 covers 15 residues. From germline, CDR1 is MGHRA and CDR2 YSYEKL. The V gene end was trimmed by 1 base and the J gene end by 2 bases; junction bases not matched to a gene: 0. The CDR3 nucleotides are TGCGCCAGCAGCCAAGGACAGGGGGCTGGAAACACCATATATTTT. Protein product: CASSQGQGAGNTIYF.

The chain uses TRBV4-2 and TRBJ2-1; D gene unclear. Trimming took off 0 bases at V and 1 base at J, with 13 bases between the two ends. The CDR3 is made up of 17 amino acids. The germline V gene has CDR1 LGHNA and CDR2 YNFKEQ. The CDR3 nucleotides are TGTGCCAGCAGCCAAGATATGGGCGGATCTTCCTACAATGAGCAGTTCTTC. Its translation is CASSQDMGGSSYNEQFF.

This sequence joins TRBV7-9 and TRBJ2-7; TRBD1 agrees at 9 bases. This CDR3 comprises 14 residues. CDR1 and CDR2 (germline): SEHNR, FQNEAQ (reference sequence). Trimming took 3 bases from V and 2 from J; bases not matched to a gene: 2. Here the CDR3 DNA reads TGTGCCAGCAGCTTGGGACAGGGTGCCTACGAGCAGTACTTC. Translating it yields CASSLGQGAYEQYF.

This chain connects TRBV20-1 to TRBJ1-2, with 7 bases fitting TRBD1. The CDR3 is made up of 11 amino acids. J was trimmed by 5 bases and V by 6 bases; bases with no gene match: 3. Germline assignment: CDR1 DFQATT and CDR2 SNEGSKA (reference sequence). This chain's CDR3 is CSARGTYGYTF. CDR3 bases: TGCAGTGCCAGGGGGACTTATGGCTACACCTTC.

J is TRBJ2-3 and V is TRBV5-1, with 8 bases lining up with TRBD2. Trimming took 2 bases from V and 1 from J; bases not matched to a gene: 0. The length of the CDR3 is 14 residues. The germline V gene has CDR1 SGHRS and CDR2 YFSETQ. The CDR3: CASSFSGGTDTQYF. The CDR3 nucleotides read TGCGCCAGCAGCTTTAGCGGGGGCACAGATACGCAGTATTTT.

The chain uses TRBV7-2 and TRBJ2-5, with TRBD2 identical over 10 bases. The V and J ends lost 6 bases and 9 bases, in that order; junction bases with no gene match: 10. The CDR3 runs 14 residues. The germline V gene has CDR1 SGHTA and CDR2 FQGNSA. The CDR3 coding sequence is TGTGCCAGCAGTCCAGGGCCCAGCGGGGGGGCCCAGTACTTC. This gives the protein CASSPGPSGGAQYF.

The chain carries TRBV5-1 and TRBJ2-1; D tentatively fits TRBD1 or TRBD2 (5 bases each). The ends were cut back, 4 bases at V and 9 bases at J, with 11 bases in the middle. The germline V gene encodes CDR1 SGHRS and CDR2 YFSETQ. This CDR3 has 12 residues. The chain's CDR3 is CASSTAGTEQFF. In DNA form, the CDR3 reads TGCGCCAGCAGCACAGCCGGGACTGAGCAGTTCTTC.

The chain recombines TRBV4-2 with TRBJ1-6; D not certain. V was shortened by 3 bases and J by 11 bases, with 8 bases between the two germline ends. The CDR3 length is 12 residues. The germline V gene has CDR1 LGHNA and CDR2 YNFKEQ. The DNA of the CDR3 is TGTGCCAGCAGCCAGGGAGGGACACCCCTCCACTTT. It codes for CASSQGGTPLHF.

The CDR3 sequence: CASSWGTGGAKNIQYF. In DNA, the CDR3 is TGTGCCAGCAGCTGGGGGACAGGGGGAGCCAAAAACATTCAGTACTTC. The genes are TRBV13 and TRBJ2-4; 11 nucleotides line up with TRBD1. Per the germline V gene, CDR1 is PRHDT and CDR2 is FYEKMQ (reference sequence). The CDR3 totals 16 residues. Trimming at V came to 4 bases and at J to 0 bases, leaving 2 bases not matched to a gene.

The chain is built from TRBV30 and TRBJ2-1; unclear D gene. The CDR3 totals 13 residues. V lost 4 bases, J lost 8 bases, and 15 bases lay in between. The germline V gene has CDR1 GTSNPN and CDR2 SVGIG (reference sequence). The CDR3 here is CAWTRWPSDEQFF. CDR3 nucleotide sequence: TGTGCCTGGACACGGTGGCCCTCGGATGAGCAGTTCTTC.

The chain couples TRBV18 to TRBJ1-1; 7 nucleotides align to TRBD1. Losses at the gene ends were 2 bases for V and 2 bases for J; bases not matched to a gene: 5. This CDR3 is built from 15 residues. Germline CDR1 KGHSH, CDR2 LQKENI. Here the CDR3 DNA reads TGTGCCAGCTCACCAACTAGGGGGCCAAACACTGAAGCTTTCTTT. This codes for CASSPTRGPNTEAFF.

In DNA form, the CDR3 reads TGTGCCAGCATGATTATGGACAGCTTTAATGAAAAACTGTTTTTT. Amino acid sequence: CASMIMDSFNEKLFF. V usage is TRBV2 and J usage is TRBJ1-4; a possible D gene is TRBD1 (6 bases). The CDR3 has 15 residues. V lost 7 bases and J 4 bases, leaving 16 bases between the germline ends. Germline loops: CDR1 SNHLY, CDR2 FYNNEI.

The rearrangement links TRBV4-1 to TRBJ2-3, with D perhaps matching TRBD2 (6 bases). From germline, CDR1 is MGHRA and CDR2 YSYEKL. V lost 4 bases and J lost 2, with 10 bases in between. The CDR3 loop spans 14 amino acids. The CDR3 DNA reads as TGCGCCAGCAGCCTCGGGACTTCCACAGATACGCAGTATTTT. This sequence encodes CASSLGTSTDTQYF.

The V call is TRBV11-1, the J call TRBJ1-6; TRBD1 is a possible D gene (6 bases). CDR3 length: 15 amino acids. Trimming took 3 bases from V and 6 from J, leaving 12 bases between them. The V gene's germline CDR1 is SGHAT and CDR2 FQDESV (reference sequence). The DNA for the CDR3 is TGTGCCAGCAGCTTCTACAGGGCCGGTAATTCACCCCTCCACTTT. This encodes CASSFYRAGNSPLHF.

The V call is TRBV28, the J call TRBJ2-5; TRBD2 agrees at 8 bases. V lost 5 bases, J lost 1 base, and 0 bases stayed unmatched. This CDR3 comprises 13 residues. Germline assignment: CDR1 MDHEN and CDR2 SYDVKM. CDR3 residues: CASSRGGQETQYF. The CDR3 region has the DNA TGTGCCAGCAGTCGGGGGGGCCAAGAGACCCAGTACTTC. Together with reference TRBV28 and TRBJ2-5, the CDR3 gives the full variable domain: DVKVTQSSRYLVKRTGEKVFLECVQDMDHENMFWYRQDPGLGLRLIYFSYDVKMKEKGDIPEGYSVSREKKERFSLILESASTNQTSMYLCASSRGGQETQYFGPGTRLLVL.

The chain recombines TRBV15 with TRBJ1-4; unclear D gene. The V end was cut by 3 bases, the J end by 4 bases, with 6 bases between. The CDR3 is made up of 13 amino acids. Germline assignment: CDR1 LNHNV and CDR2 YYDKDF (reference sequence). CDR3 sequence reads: CATSRALNEKLFF. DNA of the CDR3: TGTGCCACCAGCAGGGCCCTTAATGAAAAACTGTTTTTT.

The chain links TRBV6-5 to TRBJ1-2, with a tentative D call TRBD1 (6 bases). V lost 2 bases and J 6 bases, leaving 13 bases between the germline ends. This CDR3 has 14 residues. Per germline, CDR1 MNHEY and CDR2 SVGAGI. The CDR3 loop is CASSYVRGRDGYTF. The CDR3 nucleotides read TGTGCCAGCAGTTACGTAAGGGGGAGAGATGGCTACACCTTC.

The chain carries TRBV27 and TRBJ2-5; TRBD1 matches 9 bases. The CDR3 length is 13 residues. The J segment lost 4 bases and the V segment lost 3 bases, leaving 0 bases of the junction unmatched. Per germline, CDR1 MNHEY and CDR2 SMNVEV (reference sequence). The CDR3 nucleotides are TGTGCCAGCAGTTTGGACAGGGGAGAGACCCAGTACTTC. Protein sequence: CASSLDRGETQYF.

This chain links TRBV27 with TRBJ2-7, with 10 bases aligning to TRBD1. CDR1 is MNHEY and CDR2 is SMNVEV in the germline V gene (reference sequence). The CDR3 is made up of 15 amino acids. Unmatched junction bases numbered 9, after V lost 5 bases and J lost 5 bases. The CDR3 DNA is TGTGCCAGCAGTACGCATCGGGACAGGGGACACGAGCAGTACTTC. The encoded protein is CASSTHRDRGHEQYF.

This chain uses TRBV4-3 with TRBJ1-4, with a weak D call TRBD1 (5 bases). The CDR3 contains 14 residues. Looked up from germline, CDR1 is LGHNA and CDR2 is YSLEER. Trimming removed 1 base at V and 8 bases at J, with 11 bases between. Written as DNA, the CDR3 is TGCGCCAGCAGCCAAGGGGGCGCCGGGGAAAAACTGTTTTTT. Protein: CASSQGGAGEKLFF.

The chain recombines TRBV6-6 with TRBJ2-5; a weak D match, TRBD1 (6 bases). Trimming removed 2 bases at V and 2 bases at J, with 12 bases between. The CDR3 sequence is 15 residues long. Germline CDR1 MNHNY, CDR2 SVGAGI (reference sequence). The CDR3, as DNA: TGTGCCAGCAGTTACGGCGGACAGATACAAGAGACCCAGTACTTC. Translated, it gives CASSYGGQIQETQYF.

For the CDR3, the DNA is TGTGCCTGGGAGGGGGGGGGCGGCACAGATACGCAGTATTTT. Its protein product is CAWEGGGGTDTQYF. J is TRBJ2-3 and V is TRBV30; tentatively, D is TRBD2 (7 bases). The CDR3 loop spans 14 amino acids. Germline CDR1 GTSNPN, CDR2 SVGIG (reference sequence). Trimming left V 5 bases short and J 1 base short, with 13 bases between. Using reference TRBV30 and TRBJ2-3 for the parts outside the CDR3, the full variable domain is SQTIHQWPATLVQPVGSPLSLECTVEGTSNPNLYWYRQAAGRGLQLLFYSVGIGQISSEVPQNLSASRPQDRQFILSSKKLLLSDSGFYLCAWEGGGGTDTQYFGPGTRLTVL.

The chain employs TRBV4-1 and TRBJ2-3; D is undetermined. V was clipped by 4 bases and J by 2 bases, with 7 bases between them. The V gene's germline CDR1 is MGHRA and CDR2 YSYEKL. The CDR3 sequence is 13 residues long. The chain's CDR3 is CASSLRPTDTQYF. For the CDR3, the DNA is TGCGCCAGCAGCCTCCGGCCCACAGATACGCAGTATTTT.

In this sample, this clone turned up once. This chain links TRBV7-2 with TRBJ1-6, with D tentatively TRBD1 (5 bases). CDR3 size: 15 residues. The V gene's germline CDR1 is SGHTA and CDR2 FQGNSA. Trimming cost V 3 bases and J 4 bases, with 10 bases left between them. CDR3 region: CASSFSGTYNSPLHF. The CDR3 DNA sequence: TGTGCCAGCAGCTTTTCAGGGACGTATAATTCACCCCTCCACTTT.

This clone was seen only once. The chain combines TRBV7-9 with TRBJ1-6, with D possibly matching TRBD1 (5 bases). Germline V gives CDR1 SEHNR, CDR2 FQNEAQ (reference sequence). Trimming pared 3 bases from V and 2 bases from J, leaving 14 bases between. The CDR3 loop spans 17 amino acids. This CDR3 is CASSLGLQRAYNSPLHF. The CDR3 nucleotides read TGTGCCAGCAGCTTGGGACTTCAGAGGGCCTATAATTCACCCCTCCACTTT.

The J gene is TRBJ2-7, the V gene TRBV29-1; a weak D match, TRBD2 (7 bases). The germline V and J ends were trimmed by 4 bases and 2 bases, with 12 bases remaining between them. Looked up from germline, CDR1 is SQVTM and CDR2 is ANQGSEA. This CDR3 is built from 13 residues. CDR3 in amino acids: CSVGGGSTYEQYF. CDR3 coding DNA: TGCAGCGTTGGCGGGGGCTCGACCTACGAGCAGTACTTC.

The CDR3 DNA follows: TGTGCCAGCAGCCCCCGGACTTCGCAGGAGACCCAGTACTTC. Amino acid sequence: CASSPRTSQETQYF. The chain carries TRBV7-2 and TRBJ2-5; D might be TRBD2 (5 bases). Trimming took off 5 bases at V and 5 bases at J, with 15 bases between the two ends. The CDR3 contains 14 residues. Germline V gene data show CDR1 as SGHTA and CDR2 as FQGNSA.

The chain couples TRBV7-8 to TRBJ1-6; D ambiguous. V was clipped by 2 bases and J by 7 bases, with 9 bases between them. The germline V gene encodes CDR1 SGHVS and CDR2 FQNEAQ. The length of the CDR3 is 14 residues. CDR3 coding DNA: TGTGCCAGCAGCTTAAGGCAGGCCAATTCACCCCTCCACTTT. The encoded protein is CASSLRQANSPLHF.

The CDR3 DNA sequence: TGTGCCAGTAGTATAACAGGGGTAGGAGATGGCTACACCTTC. Its protein is CASSITGVGDGYTF. V is TRBV19 and J is TRBJ1-2; 7 bases map to TRBD1. Trimming removed 2 bases from V and 6 bases from J; junction bases left unmatched: 6. There are 14 residues in the CDR3. CDR1 and CDR2 (germline): LNHDA, SQIVND (reference sequence). Full variable domain (remainder filled in from reference TRBV19 and TRBJ1-2): DGGITQSPKYLFRKEGQNVTLSCEQNLNHDAMYWYRQDPGQGLRLIYYSQIVNDFQKGDIAEGYSVSREKKESFPLTVTSAQKNPTAFYLCASSITGVGDGYTFGSGTRLTVV.

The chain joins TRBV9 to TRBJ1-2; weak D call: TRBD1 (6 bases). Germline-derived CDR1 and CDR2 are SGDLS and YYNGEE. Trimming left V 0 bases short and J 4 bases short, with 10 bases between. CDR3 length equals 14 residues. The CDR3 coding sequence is TGTGCCAGCAGCGTAGTAGGACAGCCCTATGGCTACACCTTC. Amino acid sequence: CASSVVGQPYGYTF.

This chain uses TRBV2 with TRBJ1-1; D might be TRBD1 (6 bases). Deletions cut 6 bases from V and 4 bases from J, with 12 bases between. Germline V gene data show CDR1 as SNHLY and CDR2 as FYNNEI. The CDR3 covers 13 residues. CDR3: CASSAGAVTEAFF. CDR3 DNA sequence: TGTGCCAGCAGCGCGGGGGCAGTCACTGAAGCTTTCTTT.